These 32 T cell receptor beta chains originate from one sample sequenced in a study of blood T cell repertoires in COVID-19. Generated by immunoSEQ multiplex PCR, the TCRdb table keeps only in-frame clones and is missing some. The sample gives under 350,000 clones, around 85% of which show up once; 9.5% to 11% is in the top ten. Source material: peripheral blood. Source of these receptors: a woman in her seventies with acute or convalescent COVID-19.

The chain recombines TRBV7-9 with TRBJ1-2, with TRBD1 matching 7 bases. The CDR3 has 12 residues. J gave up 4 bases and V 7 bases, and 3 bases lay outside the gene matches. From germline, CDR1 is SEHNR and CDR2 FQNEAQ (reference sequence). CDR3 in DNA: TGTGCCAGCAAGGGGACAGTCTATGGCTACACCTTC. Translated: CASKGTVYGYTF.

This clone was counted a single time. The chain has TRBV9 and TRBJ2-1; 8 nucleotides line up with TRBD2. The CDR3 has 15 amino acids. Looked up from germline, CDR1 is SGDLS and CDR2 is YYNGEE. Unmatched junction bases numbered 4, after V lost 3 bases and J lost 2 bases. This CDR3 reads CASSDSGDPYNEQFF. The DNA for the CDR3 is TGTGCCAGCAGCGATAGCGGGGACCCCTACAATGAGCAGTTCTTC.

The rearrangement links TRBV6-5 to TRBJ1-5, with a weak D call TRBD1 (5 bases). Trimming shortened V by 7 bases and J by 11 bases, and 18 bases separated the two germline ends. CDR1 is MNHEY and CDR2 is SVGAGI in the germline V gene. The CDR3 sequence is 13 residues long. CDR3 protein: CASTGEGLTAQHF. In nucleotides, the CDR3 is TGTGCCAGCACTGGGGAGGGGCTTACGGCCCAGCATTTT.

This chain connects TRBV5-1 to TRBJ1-4; the D gene is possibly TRBD1 (6 bases). This CDR3 has 14 residues. Per the germline V gene, CDR1 is SGHRS and CDR2 is YFSETQ. Trimming cost V 4 bases and J 13 bases, with 20 bases left between them. CDR3 protein: CASSKDSLRGGLFF. CDR3 sequence (DNA): TGCGCCAGCAGCAAGGACAGCCTTAGGGGGGGACTGTTTTTT.

This clone was seen only once. DNA of the CDR3: TGTGCCTGTACCTTATCGGACACTGAAGCTTTCTTT. This sequence encodes CACTLSDTEAFF. The chain uses TRBV30 and TRBJ1-1, with unresolved D. Germline CDR1 reads GTSNPN; CDR2 reads SVGIG (reference sequence). CDR3 length: 12 amino acids. V was shortened by 6 bases and J by 3 bases, with 11 bases between the two germline ends.

The gene calls are TRBV13 and TRBJ1-2; perhaps TRBD1 as D (5 bases). Germline CDR1 PRHDT, CDR2 FYEKMQ (reference sequence). Trimming stripped 5 bases from V and 8 bases from J, with 12 bases between. CDR3 length: 12 residues. DNA of the CDR3: TGTGCCAGCAGCCCCAGGGCCGCGGGCTACACCTTC. This translates into CASSPRAAGYTF.

The chain has TRBV25-1 and TRBJ1-1; the D gene is possibly TRBD1 (5 bases). V lost 7 bases to trimming and J lost 5 bases, with 14 bases between them. This CDR3 has 13 amino acids. CDR1 is MGHDK and CDR2 is SYGVNS in the germline V gene. This CDR3 reads CASTGLLGTEAFF. The CDR3 DNA reads as TGTGCCAGCACGGGACTCCTTGGGACTGAAGCTTTCTTT.

This clone was counted between two and nine times. The chain recombines TRBV12-3 or TRBV12-4 with TRBJ1-2, with D possibly TRBD1 on 6 matching bases. The V end lost 5 bases, the J end lost 8 bases, and 12 bases lay between the germline ends. This CDR3 comprises 12 residues. CDR3 region: CASSPQGIGYTF. As DNA, the CDR3 is TGTGCCAGCAGTCCACAGGGAATCGGCTACACCTTC.

V usage is TRBV4-1 and J usage is TRBJ1-5; D call uncertain. CDR1 is MGHRA, CDR2 YSYEKL, per germline. The CDR3 totals 13 residues. V was clipped by 4 bases and J by 5 bases, with 9 bases between them. The CDR3 nucleotides are TGCGCCAGCAGCCGCGGAGCTGATCAGCCCCAGCATTTT. Translation gives CASSRGADQPQHF.

The rearrangement uses TRBV20-1 and TRBJ1-1, with D hard to call. The CDR3 has 11 residues. V lost 7 bases and J lost 4, with 10 bases in between. Germline CDR1 and CDR2: DFQATT and SNEGSKA (reference sequence). CDR3 DNA: TGCAGTGTCCGGGAGGGCACTGAAGCTTTCTTT. Protein sequence: CSVREGTEAFF.

V and J are TRBV7-9 and TRBJ2-2; 12 nucleotides line up with TRBD2. This CDR3 has 16 residues. Germline trimming cut 7 bases from V and 5 bases from J; bases unmatched to any gene: 8. The germline V gene encodes CDR1 SEHNR and CDR2 FQNEAQ (reference sequence). The CDR3 sequence: CASTPGLAGGTGELFF. The CDR3 DNA is TGTGCCAGCACCCCGGGGCTAGCGGGGGGGACCGGGGAGCTGTTTTTT. Full variable domain (outside the CDR3, taken from reference TRBV7-9 and TRBJ2-2): DTGVSQNPRHKITKRGQNVTFRCDPISEHNRLYWYRQTLGQGPEFLTYFQNEAQLEKSRLLSDRFSAERPKGSFSTLEIQRTEQGDSAMYLCASTPGLAGGTGELFFGEGSRLTVL.

V gene TRBV11-2 combines with J gene TRBJ2-1; 10 bases agree with TRBD2. The CDR3 loop spans 15 amino acids. CDR1 is SGHAT and CDR2 is FQNNGV in the germline V gene. V lost 8 bases and J lost 7; bases outside the gene matches: 11. CDR3 nucleotides: TGTGCCAGCGGGATAGCGGGGGGCCTTCAGAATGAGCAGTTCTTC. Translated: CASGIAGGLQNEQFF.

The V gene is TRBV5-1, the J gene TRBJ2-4; 7 bases align to TRBD1. In germline, CDR1 is SGHRS, CDR2 YFSETQ. With 2 bases clipped from V and 9 bases from J, the junction kept 11 bases outside the gene matches. The CDR3 has 15 residues. The CDR3 nucleotides are TGCGCCAGCAGCTTCGGGACAGTGAGTAGGGGCATTCAGTACTTC. Protein: CASSFGTVSRGIQYF.

The CDR3 protein is CSVEPRGAVYGYTF. DNA of the CDR3: TGCAGCGTTGAGCCCCGTGGGGCGGTCTATGGCTACACCTTC. V and J are TRBV29-1 and TRBJ1-2, with D possibly being TRBD1 (5 bases). V was shortened by 3 bases and J by 4 bases, with 15 bases between the two germline ends. This CDR3 is 14 amino acids long. Germline CDR1 reads SQVTM; CDR2 reads ANQGSEA.

The chain recombines TRBV7-2 with TRBJ1-1, with D unclear. The CDR3 extends over 12 amino acids. Germline V CDR1 and CDR2: SGHTA, FQGNSA. Trimming cost V 3 bases and J 5 bases, with 7 bases left between them. The CDR3 loop reads CASSLLRTEAFF. The CDR3 DNA reads TGTGCCAGCAGCTTGTTGAGGACTGAAGCTTTCTTT.

A note on this clone: Different DNA sequences within this sample yield the same CDR3. The chain joins TRBV11-2 to TRBJ2-1; TRBD1 is a possible D gene (5 bases). Trimming shortened V by 3 bases and J by 7 bases, and 10 bases separated the two germline ends. This CDR3 region has 13 residues. Germline CDR1 is SGHAT and CDR2 is FQNNGV. CDR3 bases: TGTGCCAGCAGCTTGGGTCAGGGAAATGAGCAGTTCTTC. This encodes CASSLGQGNEQFF.

This clone was counted only a few times. This chain uses TRBV19 with TRBJ2-3; 15 nucleotides agree with TRBD2. The CDR3 runs to 16 residues. From germline, CDR1 is LNHDA and CDR2 SQIVND (reference sequence). V lost 6 bases and J lost 6; bases outside the gene matches: 7. The CDR3 sequence is CASSLGTSGGRDTQYF. The CDR3, as DNA: TGTGCCAGTAGCCTTGGGACTAGCGGGGGGAGGGATACGCAGTATTTT.

This chain uses TRBV11-2 with TRBJ1-1; 7 bases fit TRBD1. V lost 2 bases, J lost 5 bases, and 5 bases stayed unmatched. The CDR3 runs to 14 residues. The germline CDR1 and CDR2 sequences are SGHAT and FQNNGV. CDR3 residues: CASSLSRGSTEAFF. The CDR3 bases are TGTGCCAGCAGCTTAAGCAGGGGGTCGACTGAAGCTTTCTTT.

V and J are TRBV11-2 and TRBJ2-1, with D unresolved. This CDR3 has 14 amino acids. V was cut by 8 bases and J by 0 bases, with 11 bases left in between. Germline loops: CDR1 SGHAT, CDR2 FQNNGV. As DNA, the CDR3 is TGTGCCAGCGGTAGAACTGACTCCTACAATGAGCAGTTCTTC. Encoded protein: CASGRTDSYNEQFF.

The genes are TRBV27 and TRBJ2-5; TRBD1 aligns across 12 bases. V lost 8 bases and J lost 9; bases outside the gene matches: 25. CDR3 length: 19 amino acids. Germline CDR1 and CDR2: MNHEY and SMNVEV (reference sequence). The CDR3 here is CASPWAVPVAGQGAEAQYF. In nucleotides, the CDR3 is TGTGCCAGCCCCTGGGCAGTTCCAGTAGCGGGACAGGGGGCGGAGGCCCAGTACTTC.

The chain recombines TRBV7-6 with TRBJ1-5, with unresolved D. The germline CDR1 and CDR2 sequences are SGHVS and FNYEAQ. Trimming cost V 3 bases and J 5 bases, with 11 bases left between them. The CDR3 contains 14 residues. CDR3 residues: CASSLERGYQPQHF. The CDR3 DNA sequence: TGTGCCAGCAGCTTGGAACGGGGATATCAGCCCCAGCATTTT.

The chain employs TRBV12-5 and TRBJ1-5; D may be TRBD1 (6 bases). The CDR3 has 15 residues. Germline CDR1 reads LGHNT; CDR2 reads FRNRAP. Between the trimmed V and J ends, which lost 6 bases and 3 bases, there was a span of 15 bases. CDR3 loop: CASGFGTTFNQPQHF. The DNA of the CDR3 is TGTGCTAGTGGCTTTGGGACAACTTTCAATCAGCCCCAGCATTTT. Full variable domain (remainder filled in from reference TRBV12-5 and TRBJ1-5): DARVTQTPRHKVTEMGQEVTMRCQPILGHNTVFWYRQTMMQGLELLAYFRNRAPLDDSGMPKDRFSAEMPDATLATLKIQPSEPRDSAVYFCASGFGTTFNQPQHFGDGTRLSIL.

This clone appeared a single time. The genes are TRBV2 and TRBJ2-3; D is possibly TRBD2 (5 bases). The V and J ends lost 3 bases and 4 bases respectively, with 17 bases between them. CDR3 length equals 16 residues. Looked up from germline, CDR1 is SNHLY and CDR2 is FYNNEI. CDR3 coding DNA: TGTGCCAGCAGTGACATTAAGTGGGCGGAGGCAGATACGCAGTATTTT. Protein product: CASSDIKWAEADTQYF.

For this clone: The same CDR3 can be traced to other DNA sequences in this sample. The chain joins TRBV14 to TRBJ1-1; D call uncertain. This CDR3 is built from 13 residues. CDR1 SGHDN and CDR2 FVKESK come from the germline V gene. Trimming pared 1 base from V and 2 bases from J, leaving 5 bases between. Here the CDR3 DNA reads TGTGCCAGCAGCCAAGGGAGAAACACTGAAGCTTTCTTT. Amino acid sequence: CASSQGRNTEAFF. Filled out from reference TRBV14 and TRBJ1-1, the complete variable domain reads EAGVTQFPSHSVIEKGQTVTLRCDPISGHDNLYWYRRVMGKEIKFLLHFVKESKQDESGMPNNRFLAERTGGTYSTLKVQPAELEDSGVYFCASSQGRNTEAFFGQGTRLTVV.

This chain connects TRBV2 to TRBJ1-5; D unresolved. The CDR3 contains 14 residues. Trimming took 4 bases from V and 6 from J, leaving 13 bases between them. CDR1 is SNHLY, CDR2 FYNNEI, per germline. The DNA of the CDR3 is TGTGCCAGCAGTGGGGGTCTCGGGAGTCAGCCCCAGCATTTT. Translating it yields CASSGGLGSQPQHF.

The chain joins TRBV18 to TRBJ2-1; 8 bases line up with TRBD2. Germline CDR1 KGHSH, CDR2 LQKENI. This CDR3 spans 16 amino acids. V gave up 3 bases and J gave up 7 bases; unmatched junction bases: 11. CDR3 in DNA: TGTGCCAGCTCACCGATAGTCGGGGGGGCTTGGAATGAGCAGTTCTTC. It encodes CASSPIVGGAWNEQFF.

This chain links TRBV6-2 or TRBV6-3 with TRBJ2-1, with D perhaps matching TRBD2 (5 bases). Trimming removed 5 bases at V and 9 bases at J, with 14 bases between. Germline CDR1 reads MNHEY; CDR2 reads SVGEGT. The CDR3 length is 13 residues. The CDR3 DNA follows: TGTGCCAGCAGTCCCCGGGAAGGTCCTGAGCAGTTCTTC. Encoded protein: CASSPREGPEQFF.

For the CDR3, the DNA is TGTGCCAGCGGAGGGCAGGGAAGAGACCAGCCCCAGCATTTT. It translates to CASGGQGRDQPQHF. The chain uses TRBV2 and TRBJ1-5; weak D call: TRBD1 (5 bases). Germline V gene lookup returns CDR1 SNHLY and CDR2 FYNNEI. The CDR3 consists of 14 residues. V lost 8 bases and J 7 bases, leaving 18 bases between the germline ends.

The chain combines TRBV5-1 with TRBJ2-5; perhaps TRBD2 as D (6 bases). The V gene lost 4 bases and the J gene lost 4 bases, with 11 bases spanning the gap. The CDR3 covers 13 residues. The germline CDR1 and CDR2 sequences are SGHRS and YFSETQ. The CDR3 region is CASSGTAGETQYF. The DNA of the CDR3 is TGCGCCAGCAGCGGGACTGCCGGAGAGACCCAGTACTTC.

This clone was observed a single time. This sequence joins TRBV5-4 and TRBJ2-3; 9 nucleotides line up with TRBD1. The CDR3 is made up of 15 amino acids. The V gene's germline CDR1 is SGHNT and CDR2 YYREEE (reference sequence). V dropped 4 bases and J dropped 1; count of bases not matched to a gene: 4. DNA for the CDR3: TGTGCCAGCAGCACCAGACAGGGGGGCACAGATACGCAGTATTTT. Amino acids: CASSTRQGGTDTQYF.

This chain uses TRBV27 with TRBJ1-1, with TRBD1 matching 7 bases. V gave up 5 bases and J gave up 10 bases; unmatched junction bases: 13. The CDR3 is made up of 14 amino acids. Germline V CDR1 and CDR2: MNHEY, SMNVEV (reference sequence). The CDR3 loop is CASSPSGTVMGAFF. The CDR3 nucleotides are TGTGCCAGCAGTCCCTCCGGGACAGTAATGGGAGCTTTCTTT.

The rearrangement links TRBV5-1 to TRBJ1-4; D is unclear. Germline CDR1 is SGHRS and CDR2 is YFSETQ. The V gene lost 7 bases and the J gene lost 2 bases, with 18 bases spanning the gap. There are 16 residues in the CDR3. Here the CDR3 reads CASALRGGTTNEKLFF. Written as DNA, the CDR3 is TGCGCCAGCGCCCTCCGCGGAGGTACGACTAATGAAAAACTGTTTTTT.